This T cell receptor (beta chain) was recorded in a study of control samples from healthy donors and cancer patients. Data came from immunoSEQ multiplex PCR; TCRdb stores just in-frame clones and leaves some out. The sample carries about 120,000 clones, roughly 84% recorded once. This CDR3 comprises 12 residues. Between the trimmed V and J ends, which lost 3 bases and 6 bases, there was a span of 9 bases. The chain uses TRBV12-3 or TRBV12-4 and TRBJ2-7; D may correspond to TRBD1 or TRBD2 (6 bases each). The sequence was collected from a man aged 35-49 years in good health. Specimen: blood. CDR3 in amino acids: CASSFGGVEQYF. In DNA form, the CDR3 reads TGTGCCAGCAGTTTCGGGGGCGTCGAGCAGTACTTC.